A selection of T cell receptor beta chains follows, all from one sample in a study of shared clonotypes between healthy human individuals. The table came from immunoSEQ multiplex PCR; TCRdb's copy has only in-frame clones and leaves some out. The data contain about 380,000 clones, around 96% of them seen just once; the ten biggest clones take up around 0.3%. The specimen was memory CD8+ T cells sorted from blood. The origin of the receptors is a man aged 25-40 years in good health. Both conserved end residues are part of each CDR3. D genes are given only for firm matches. Some rows mark clone size as missing; the rest say once, few, many or name a class of expanded clone.

cdr3_aa | cdr3_nt | clone_size | j_call | d_call | v_call
CATSRDKGGGQPQHF | TGTGCCACCAGCAGGGATAAAGGGGGAGGTCAGCCCCAGCATTTT | NA | TRBJ1-5 | NA | TRBV15
CASSYPSGRANEQFF | TGTGCCAGCAGTTACCCTAGCGGGAGGGCCAATGAGCAGTTCTTC | NA | TRBJ2-1 | TRBD2 | TRBV6-5
CASSPRQGGGELFF | TGTGCCAGCAGCCCCCGACAGGGTGGCGGGGAGCTGTTTTTT | NA | TRBJ2-2 | TRBD1 | TRBV7-2
CASSYYGTLNTEAFF | TGTGCCAGCAGTTACTACGGGACGTTGAACACTGAAGCTTTCTTT | NA | TRBJ1-1 | NA | TRBV6-5
CSVGPDSTGELFF | TGCAGCGTGGGTCCGGACAGTACCGGGGAGCTGTTTTTT | NA | TRBJ2-2 | NA | TRBV29-1
CASRVDGGREEQYF | TGTGCCAGCAGAGTGGATGGCGGGAGGGAGGAGCAGTACTTC | NA | TRBJ2-7 | TRBD2 | TRBV2
CASSLAVSPDSANEKLFF | TGTGCCAGCAGCTTAGCGGTATCCCCGGACAGCGCAAATGAAAAACTGTTTTTT | once | TRBJ1-4 | NA | TRBV7-8
CATSGNRASEQYF | TGTGCCACCAGCGGCAACAGGGCATCCGAGCAGTACTTC | NA | TRBJ2-7 | NA | TRBV15
CASSSLAGGPHEQYF | TGTGCCAGCAGTTCTCTAGCGGGAGGGCCCCACGAGCAGTACTTC | NA | TRBJ2-7 | TRBD2 | TRBV27
CASSSADSPYEQYF | TGTGCCAGCAGCTCGGCAGACAGCCCCTACGAGCAGTACTTC | NA | TRBJ2-7 | NA | TRBV7-9
CASSLFGTGLTDTQYF | TGTGCCAGCAGTTTATTCGGGACGGGCCTCACAGATACGCAGTATTTT | NA | TRBJ2-3 | NA | TRBV28
CASSLGGGLNEQFF | TGTGCCAGCAGCTTAGGGGGCGGGCTAAATGAGCAGTTCTTC | NA | TRBJ2-1 | NA | TRBV7-8
CASSDGVGWDYGYTF | TGTGCCAGCAGTGATGGAGTGGGATGGGACTATGGCTACACCTTC | NA | TRBJ1-2 | NA | TRBV25-1
CASSVTGTTNYNEQFF | TGTGCCAGCAGCGTCACCGGGACTACCAACTACAATGAGCAGTTCTTC | NA | TRBJ2-1 | TRBD2 | TRBV9
CAWARLRTDTQYF | TGTGCCTGGGCACGGCTACGCACAGATACGCAGTATTTT | NA | TRBJ2-3 | NA | TRBV30
CASSPGQGIFNYGYTF | TGTGCCAGCAGTCCGGGACAGGGAATTTTCAACTATGGCTACACCTTC | NA | TRBJ1-2 | TRBD1 | TRBV27
CATSAWGANTEAFF | TGTGCCACCAGCGCCTGGGGGGCGAACACTGAAGCTTTCTTT | NA | TRBJ1-1 | NA | TRBV15
CASSPWTSTPSYEQYF | TGTGCCAGCAGCCCTTGGACTAGCACCCCCTCCTACGAGCAGTACTTC | NA | TRBJ2-7 | TRBD2 | TRBV28
CASRRQSSYEQYF | TGTGCCAGCAGACGACAGAGCTCCTACGAGCAGTACTTC | NA | TRBJ2-7 | NA | TRBV28
CASSLPGLPYEQYF | TGTGCCAGCAGCTTGCCCGGACTACCCTACGAGCAGTACTTC | NA | TRBJ2-7 | NA | TRBV5-4
CASSAGGGTPYNEQFF | TGCGCCAGCAGCGCCGGGGGCGGGACCCCCTACAATGAGCAGTTCTTC | NA | TRBJ2-1 | NA | TRBV5-1
CASSLKGYGYTF | TGTGCCAGCAGCTTAAAGGGCTATGGCTACACCTTC | NA | TRBJ1-2 | NA | TRBV7-9
CARSLAQGSHTNSNQPQHF | TGTGCCAGAAGCTTGGCTCAGGGGTCCCACACCAATAGCAATCAGCCCCAGCATTTT | NA | TRBJ1-5 | NA | TRBV5-3
CASSLRGENTEAFF | TGTGCCAGCAGTTTACGGGGGGAGAACACTGAAGCTTTCTTT | NA | TRBJ1-1 | NA | TRBV27
CASTSGDYNEQFF | TGTGCCAGTACTAGCGGGGACTACAATGAGCAGTTCTTC | NA | TRBJ2-1 | TRBD2 | TRBV19
CASRRTGFYEQYF | TGTGCCAGCAGGCGGACAGGTTTCTACGAGCAGTACTTC | NA | TRBJ2-7 | TRBD1 | TRBV27
CASSLTTSWEQYF | TGTGCCAGCAGCTTAACGACTAGTTGGGAGCAGTACTTC | NA | TRBJ2-7 | NA | TRBV11-1
CASSLEIAGGRDGQYF | TGTGCCAGCAGCTTGGAAATAGCGGGAGGCCGCGACGGGCAGTACTTC | once | TRBJ2-7 | TRBD2 | TRBV11-1
CASSMRTSGRTDTQYF | TGTGCCAGTAGTATGAGGACTAGCGGGAGAACAGATACGCAGTATTTT | NA | TRBJ2-3 | TRBD2 | TRBV19